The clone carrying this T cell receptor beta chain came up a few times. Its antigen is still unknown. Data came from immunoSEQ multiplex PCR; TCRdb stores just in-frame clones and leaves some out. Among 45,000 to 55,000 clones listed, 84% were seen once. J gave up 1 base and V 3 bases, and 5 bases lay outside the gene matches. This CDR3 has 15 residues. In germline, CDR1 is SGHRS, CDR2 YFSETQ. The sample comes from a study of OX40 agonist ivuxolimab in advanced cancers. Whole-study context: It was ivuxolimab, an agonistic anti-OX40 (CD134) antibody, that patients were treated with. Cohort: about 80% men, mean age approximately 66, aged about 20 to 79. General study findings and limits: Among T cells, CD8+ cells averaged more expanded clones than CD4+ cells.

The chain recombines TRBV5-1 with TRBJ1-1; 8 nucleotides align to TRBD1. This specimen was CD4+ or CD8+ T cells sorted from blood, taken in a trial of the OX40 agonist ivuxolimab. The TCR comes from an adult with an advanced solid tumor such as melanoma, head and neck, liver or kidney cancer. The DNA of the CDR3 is TGCGCCAGCAGCTCGCGACAGGGGAAGAACACTGAAGCTTTCTTT. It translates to CASSSRQGKNTEAFF.